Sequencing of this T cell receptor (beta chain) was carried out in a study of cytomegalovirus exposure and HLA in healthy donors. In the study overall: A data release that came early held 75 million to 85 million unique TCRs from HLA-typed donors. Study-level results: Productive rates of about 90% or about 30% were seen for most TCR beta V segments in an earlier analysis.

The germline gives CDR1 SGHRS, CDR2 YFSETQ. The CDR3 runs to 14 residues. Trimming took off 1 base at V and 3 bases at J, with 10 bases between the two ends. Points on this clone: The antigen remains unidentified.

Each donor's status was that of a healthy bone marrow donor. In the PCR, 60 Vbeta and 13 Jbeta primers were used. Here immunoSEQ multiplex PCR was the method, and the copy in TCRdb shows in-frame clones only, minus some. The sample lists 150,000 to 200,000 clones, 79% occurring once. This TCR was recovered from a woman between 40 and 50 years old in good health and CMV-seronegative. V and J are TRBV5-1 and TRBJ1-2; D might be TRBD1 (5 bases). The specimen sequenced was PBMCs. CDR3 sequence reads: CASSLIDSDYGYTF. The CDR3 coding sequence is TGCGCCAGCAGCTTGATTGACAGCGACTATGGCTACACCTTC. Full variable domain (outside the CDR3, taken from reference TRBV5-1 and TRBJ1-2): KAGVTQTPRYLIKTRGQQVTLSCSPISGHRSVSWYQQTPGQGLQFLFEYFSETQRNKGNFPGRFSGRQFSNSRSEMNVSTLELGDSALYLCASSLIDSDYGYTFGSGTRLTVV.